These 19 T cell receptor beta chains were sequenced from one sample in a study of beta chain features in type 1 diabetes. As every portion of the isolated RNA was reverse transcribed, the sequencing read expressed TCRB transcripts. Assay used: immunoSEQ multiplex PCR; TCRdb lists only in-frame clones, some missing. The table records over 500,000 clones, less than 20% of them present only once. Sequencing was performed on naive CD4+ T cells from blood. All receptors derive from a young man in good health.

In this sample, this clone turned up a few times. The J gene is TRBJ2-5, the V gene TRBV28; 16 nucleotides match TRBD2. Trimming cost V 5 bases and J 5 bases; bases outside gene matches: 8. Germline V gene data show CDR1 as MDHEN and CDR2 as SYDVKM. This CDR3 contains 17 residues. CDR3 protein: CASSHPGLAGGLETQYF. The CDR3 DNA is TGTGCCAGCAGTCACCCGGGACTAGCGGGGGGGCTGGAGACCCAGTACTTC.

In this sample, this clone turned up a few times. This chain links TRBV4-3 with TRBJ2-2; 10 bases are shared with TRBD2. Per germline, CDR1 LGHNA and CDR2 YSLEER. Trimming at V came to 6 bases and at J to 2 bases, leaving 15 bases not matched to a gene. The CDR3 is made up of 19 amino acids. CDR3 in amino acids: CASSLAGGHLAANTGELFF. The CDR3 DNA sequence: TGCGCCAGCAGTTTAGCGGGGGGCCACCTCGCTGCTAACACCGGGGAGCTGTTTTTT.

This clone showed up just a few times. V and J are TRBV5-4 and TRBJ2-5; 9 positions agree with TRBD2. The CDR3 covers 16 residues. With V trimmed by 2 bases and J by 2 bases, 7 bases remained unmatched. Germline-derived CDR1 and CDR2 are SGHNT and YYREEE (reference sequence). DNA for the CDR3: TGTGCCAGCAGCTTAGATAGCGGGAGAGGGCAAGAGACCCAGTACTTC. The encoded protein is CASSLDSGRGQETQYF. Full variable domain (missing parts from reference TRBV5-4 and TRBJ2-5): ETGVTQSPTHLIKTRGQQVTLRCSSQSGHNTVSWYQQALGQGPQFIFQYYREEENGRGNFPPRFSGLQFPNYSSELNVNALELDDSALYLCASSLDSGRGQETQYFGPGTRLLVL.

The chain is built from TRBV5-6 and TRBJ2-3, with D possibly being TRBD1 (5 bases). CDR1 SGHDT and CDR2 YYEEEE come from the germline V gene. The CDR3 consists of 16 residues. V lost 5 bases, J lost 6 bases, and 22 bases lay in between. The CDR3 protein is CASRGRSVQSRDTQYF. As DNA, the CDR3 is TGTGCCAGCAGGGGGCGTAGTGTTCAGTCGAGGGATACGCAGTATTTT. The variable domain in full, completed from reference TRBV5-6 and TRBJ2-3, reads DAGVTQSPTHLIKTRGQQVTLRCSPKSGHDTVSWYQQALGQGPQFIFQYYEEEERQRGNFPDRFSGHQFPNYSSELNVNALLLGDSALYLCASRGRSVQSRDTQYFGPGTRLTVL.

This clone was found a few times. The V call is TRBV25-1, the J call TRBJ2-3; 12 nucleotides match TRBD1. V lost 6 bases and J lost 5; bases outside the gene matches: 9. The CDR3 runs 16 residues. The V gene's germline CDR1 is MGHDK and CDR2 SYGVNS. The CDR3: CASSAWDRGRRDTQYF. The CDR3 DNA sequence: TGTGCCAGCAGCGCGTGGGACAGGGGGCGAAGAGATACGCAGTATTTT. Variable domain in full (rest from reference TRBV25-1 and TRBJ2-3): EADIYQTPRYLVIGTGKKITLECSQTMGHDKMYWYQQDPGMELHLIHYSYGVNSTEKGDLSSESTVSRIRTEHFPLTLESARPSHTSQYLCASSAWDRGRRDTQYFGPGTRLTVL.

The CDR3 sequence: CASSALGDEKLFF. The DNA for the CDR3 is TGCGCCAGCAGCGCCCTTGGGGACGAAAAACTGTTTTTT. V usage is TRBV5-1 and J usage is TRBJ1-4; maybe TRBD1 (5 bases). Trimming left V 4 bases short and J 8 bases short, with 12 bases between. The CDR3 has 13 residues. CDR1 SGHRS and CDR2 YFSETQ come from the germline V gene.

The CDR3 spells CASSFRRIVGTEAFF. The DNA for the CDR3 is TGTGCCAGCAGCTTCCGCCGGATTGTCGGCACTGAAGCTTTCTTT. This chain joins TRBV5-8 and TRBJ1-1; no clear D gene. V was cut by 2 bases and J by 4 bases, with 15 bases left in between. The length of the CDR3 is 15 residues. CDR1 SGHTS and CDR2 YDEGEE come from the germline V gene.

The chain joins TRBV5-1 to TRBJ2-7; D call uncertain. The V end lost 0 bases, the J end lost 0 bases, and 10 bases lay between the germline ends. Germline CDR1 reads SGHRS; CDR2 reads YFSETQ. This CDR3 region has 15 residues. For the CDR3, the DNA is TGCGCCAGCAGCTTGGGGGTGGACGTCTCCTACGAGCAGTACTTC. Its translation is CASSLGVDVSYEQYF.

This clone was seen a handful of times. The gene calls are TRBV25-1 and TRBJ1-5; 8 bases line up with TRBD1. The CDR3 is 15 amino acids. Germline V lookup: CDR1 MGHDK, CDR2 SYGVNS. With V trimmed by 10 bases and J by 3 bases, 11 bases remained unmatched. CDR3 sequence: CATATGEGLNQPQHF. Written as DNA, the CDR3 is TGTGCCACCGCGACAGGGGAAGGGCTCAATCAGCCCCAGCATTTT.

This clone was picked up a small number of times. The genes are TRBV7-6 and TRBJ1-1; the match to TRBD1 covers 7 bases. This CDR3 has 16 residues. Germline V lookup: CDR1 SGHVS, CDR2 FNYEAQ. The V segment lost 2 bases and the J segment 1 base; nucleotides outside the gene matches: 7. CDR3 coding DNA: TGTGCCAGCAGCTTAAGAAGGGGGCGCCCGAACACTGAAGCTTTCTTT. This translates into CASSLRRGRPNTEAFF.

This clone has more than one count but fewer than ten. The chain uses TRBV5-4 and TRBJ1-5; perhaps TRBD1 as D (6 bases). The CDR3 totals 14 residues. The V gene lost 1 base and the J gene lost 9 bases, with 14 bases spanning the gap. Germline V gene sequence: CDR1 SGHNT, CDR2 YYREEE (reference sequence). CDR3 region: CASSLQGQTGPQHF. The CDR3 bases are TGTGCCAGCAGCTTGCAAGGACAGACAGGGCCCCAGCATTTT.

CDR3 in amino acids: CAAGVNYGYTF. The CDR3 nucleotides are TGTGCCGCAGGGGTCAACTATGGCTACACCTTC. This rearrangement joins TRBV7-9 to TRBJ1-2; D perhaps matches TRBD1 (6 bases). Trimming took off 11 bases at V and 2 bases at J, with 9 bases between the two ends. The CDR3 has 11 amino acids. The germline V gene has CDR1 SEHNR and CDR2 FQNEAQ (reference sequence).

This clone was seen a few times. V usage is TRBV30 and J usage is TRBJ2-1; TRBD2 matches 12 bases. V dropped 3 bases and J dropped 4; count of bases not matched to a gene: 4. Germline V lookup: CDR1 GTSNPN, CDR2 SVGIG (reference sequence). The CDR3 has 15 amino acids. CDR3 nucleotide sequence: TGTGCCTGGAGAGAACTAGCGGGGGGTTACAATGAGCAGTTCTTC. As protein: CAWRELAGGYNEQFF.

The chain uses TRBV11-3 and TRBJ2-3, with a possible D match to TRBD1 (6 bases). V lost 5 bases to trimming and J lost 3 bases, with 6 bases between them. Germline V gives CDR1 SGHNT, CDR2 YENEEA. This CDR3 comprises 12 residues. CDR3 residues: CASSTGTDTQYF. The CDR3 DNA is TGTGCCAGCAGCACAGGGACAGATACGCAGTATTTT.

This rearrangement joins TRBV4-1 to TRBJ2-7; D not certain. V lost 1 base to trimming and J lost 0 bases, with 7 bases between them. The CDR3 length is 14 residues. Looked up from germline, CDR1 is MGHRA and CDR2 is YSYEKL. CDR3 sequence (DNA): TGCGCCAGCAGCCAAGGGAGAACCTCCTACGAGCAGTACTTC. It codes for CASSQGRTSYEQYF.

This sequence joins TRBV2 and TRBJ2-1; TRBD2 is a possible D gene (6 bases). The CDR3 spans 14 residues. Trimming cost V 3 bases and J 5 bases, with 11 bases left between them. Germline V lookup: CDR1 SNHLY, CDR2 FYNNEI. The CDR3 bases are TGTGCCAGCAGTGAGGCCGGGGAGGACAATGAGCAGTTCTTC. Its protein is CASSEAGEDNEQFF.

The V gene is TRBV5-1, the J gene TRBJ2-2, with D perhaps given as TRBD1 or TRBD2 (5 bases each). V was trimmed by 3 bases and J by 0 bases, leaving 9 bases between them. Germline CDR1 is SGHRS and CDR2 is YFSETQ. The CDR3 totals 15 residues. The CDR3 coding sequence is TGCGCCAGCAGCTCCGGGACCTCGAACACCGGGGAGCTGTTTTTT. Translating it yields CASSSGTSNTGELFF.

The J gene is TRBJ2-1, the V gene TRBV7-8; 9 positions match TRBD1. The germline gives CDR1 SGHVS, CDR2 FQNEAQ. The CDR3 length is 15 residues. Trimming removed 3 bases from V and 2 bases from J; junction bases left unmatched: 2. The CDR3 DNA reads TGTGCCAGCAGCTTGGGACAGGGCCCCTACAATGAGCAGTTCTTC. It codes for CASSLGQGPYNEQFF.

This clone was seen a few times. This chain joins TRBV30 and TRBJ1-2; D gene ambiguous. In germline, CDR1 is GTSNPN, CDR2 SVGIG (reference sequence). V was cut by 0 bases and J by 2 bases, with 7 bases left in between. CDR3 length: 13 residues. The CDR3 DNA reads TGTGCCTGGAGTGTACGGGAGAACTATGGCTACACCTTC. Encoded protein: CAWSVRENYGYTF.